This entry concerns a single TCR beta chain. This entry belongs to a study of blood T cell repertoires in COVID-19. On the study more broadly: The origin of the acute and convalescent COVID-19 samples was the United States, Italy and Spain. Nucleic acid was either cDNA or gDNA, and it came from T cells, B-cell-depleted T cells, or PBMCs.

The CDR3 loop spans 12 amino acids. The germline gives CDR1 LNHDA, CDR2 SQIVND (reference sequence). V was pared by 10 bases and J by 2 bases, with 11 bases between. Under the authors' procedure: Reference gene primer amplification yielded estimated nucleated cell counts. TCRdb's copy holds only in-frame clones and misses some; the assay was immunoSEQ multiplex PCR. V and J calls and clone size are copied from that table; D and trimming were computed from the DNA. This table has around 200,000 clones, roughly nine tenths appearing once. The receptor was isolated from a man aged 35-49 years with acute or convalescent COVID-19. The sample taken for sequencing was peripheral blood. V usage is TRBV19 and J usage is TRBJ1-2; D not certain. CDR3 sequence reads: CATEGGNYGYTF. The CDR3 nucleotides read TGTGCCACAGAAGGAGGGAACTATGGCTACACCTTC.